The source of this T cell receptor (beta chain) is a study of OX40 agonist ivuxolimab in advanced cancers. Study context: Intravenous ivuxolimab was administered to patients every 2 weeks at 0.01 to 10 mg/kg. Of the participants, approximately 40% had some prior anti-PD-1, anti-PD-L1 or anti-CTLA-4 therapy, which was allowed.

Study-wide findings and caveats: The study found among the lowest clonal expansion in partial responders at 0.1-3.0 mg/kg.

The protocol was immunoSEQ multiplex PCR, while the TCRdb copy is restricted to in-frame clones and leaves out a portion. The data show 65,000 to 95,000 clones, approximately 86% seen once. Worth noting for this clone: Its antigen is not known.

Here the sequenced sample was CD4+ or CD8+ T cells sorted from blood, taken in a trial of the OX40 agonist ivuxolimab. The TCR originated in an adult with an advanced solid tumor such as melanoma, head and neck, liver or kidney cancer.

In nucleotides, the CDR3 is TGTGCCAGCAGTACCGGGACAGGGAGTGACAATCAGCCCCAGCATTTT. It is translated as CASSTGTGSDNQPQHF. This sequence joins TRBV27 and TRBJ1-5; 9 nucleotides match TRBD1. V lost 5 bases, J lost 3 bases, and 8 bases stayed unmatched. Germline V gene data show CDR1 as MNHEY and CDR2 as SMNVEV (reference sequence). The CDR3 is 16 amino acids.